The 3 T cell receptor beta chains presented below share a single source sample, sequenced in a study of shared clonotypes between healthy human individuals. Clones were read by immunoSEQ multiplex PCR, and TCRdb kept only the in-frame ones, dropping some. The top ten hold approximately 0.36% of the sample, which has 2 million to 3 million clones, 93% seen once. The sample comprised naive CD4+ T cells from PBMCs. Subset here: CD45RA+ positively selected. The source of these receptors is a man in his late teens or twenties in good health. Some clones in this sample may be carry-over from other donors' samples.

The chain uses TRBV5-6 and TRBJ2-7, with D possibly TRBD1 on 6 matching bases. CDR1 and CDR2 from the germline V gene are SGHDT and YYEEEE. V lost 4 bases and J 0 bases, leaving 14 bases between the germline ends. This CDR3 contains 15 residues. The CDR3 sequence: CASSTGTRSSYEQYF. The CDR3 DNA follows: TGTGCCAGCAGCACCGGGACAAGGAGCTCCTACGAGCAGTACTTC.

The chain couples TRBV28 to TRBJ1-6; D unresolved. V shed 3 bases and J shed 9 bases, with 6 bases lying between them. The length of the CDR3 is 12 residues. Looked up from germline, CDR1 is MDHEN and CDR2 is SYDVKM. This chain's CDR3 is CASSFGVSPLHF. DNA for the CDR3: TGTGCCAGCAGTTTCGGTGTTTCACCCCTCCACTTT.

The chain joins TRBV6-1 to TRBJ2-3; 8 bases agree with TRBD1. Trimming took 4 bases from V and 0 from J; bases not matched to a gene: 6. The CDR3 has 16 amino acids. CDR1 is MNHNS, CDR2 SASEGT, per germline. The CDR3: CASSVSTGVSTDTQYF. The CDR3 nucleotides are TGTGCCAGCAGTGTATCGACAGGGGTTAGCACAGATACGCAGTATTTT.